This record looks at one TCR beta chain sequence and its context. This clone was recorded a few times. Its antigen is not yet known. The sample holds no much larger clone one base away, and base qualities are not on file. The data are from a study of blood T cell repertoires in COVID-19 (TCRdb year 2020). About the full investigation: Collaborator samples came from the United States, Italy and Spain and covered acute and convalescent phases of COVID-19. The prospective study material was composed of cDNA or gDNA derived from T cells, B-cell-depleted T cells, or PBMCs. Sample metadata almost always included a de-identified subject ID, COVID-19 status, age in years and sex. The repertoires were made available in a free public database intended to serve as a resource for research on the immune response to SARS-CoV-2. Where HLA class I and class II types were available, the types were taken from metadata supplied by the sample provider, not from assay-based typing. Deeply sampled blood TCRbeta repertoires from subjects exposed to, actively infected with, or recovered from COVID-19 were included in the dataset. The samples were drawn from the first 160 participants of the ongoing ImmuneRACE study and from about 1,200 subjects provided by 6 global collaborators.

What the research found in general, with its limitations: The quantity of clinical and demographic metadata differed by source and by participant and was supplied without curation.

The collaborating institutions used their own protocols to collect whole blood in K2EDTA tubes. For TCRbeta analysis, collaborators shipped samples in one of three forms: frozen whole blood, isolated PBMCs, or DNA extracted from either of those sample types. After removal of 1 base from V and 4 bases from J, the junction retains 14 bases not matched to a gene. From the cysteine up to the phenylalanine, the CDR3 has a length of 18 residues. Only the CDR3 portion is preserved as DNA: 54 bases, with reading frame beginning at the first base. From a lookup of the germline V gene, CDR1 and CDR2 are LGHNA and YSLEER. TCRbeta CDR3 regions were amplified from genomic DNA by means of the immunoSEQ Assay, a bias-controlled multiplex PCR. The published analysis was carried out like this. Within the assay, amplification of reference gene primers was used to estimate how many nucleated cells each sample contained. To quantify the absolute abundance of each unique TCRbeta CDR3 rearrangement, sequence reads were collapsed and filtered. For each sample, productive Simpson clonality was calculated by taking the square root of Simpson's diversity index across productive rearrangements. In TCRdb, the immuneACCESS table is reduced to in-frame sequences with V and J assigned. These tables do not hold every clone; where another copy was compared, an unresolved V gene accounts for under half, and the others remain unexplained. That table supplies the V and J calls and clone size; D and trimming were determined from the DNA. The sample records more than 100,000 clones, about 80% of which are singletons. The ten most abundant clones make up roughly 13% of the sample.

The source is a human donor in a cohort sampled during active or convalescent COVID-19. Recombination linked TRBV4-3 to TRBJ1-1, with 8 bases in between that match TRBD1. The sequenced material came from peripheral blood. The DNA sequence is given as TGCGCCAGCAGCCAAGGGGCGGGACAGGTCGGGTATTCCACTGAAGCTTTCTTT. Its translation reads: CASSQGAGQVGYSTEAFF.